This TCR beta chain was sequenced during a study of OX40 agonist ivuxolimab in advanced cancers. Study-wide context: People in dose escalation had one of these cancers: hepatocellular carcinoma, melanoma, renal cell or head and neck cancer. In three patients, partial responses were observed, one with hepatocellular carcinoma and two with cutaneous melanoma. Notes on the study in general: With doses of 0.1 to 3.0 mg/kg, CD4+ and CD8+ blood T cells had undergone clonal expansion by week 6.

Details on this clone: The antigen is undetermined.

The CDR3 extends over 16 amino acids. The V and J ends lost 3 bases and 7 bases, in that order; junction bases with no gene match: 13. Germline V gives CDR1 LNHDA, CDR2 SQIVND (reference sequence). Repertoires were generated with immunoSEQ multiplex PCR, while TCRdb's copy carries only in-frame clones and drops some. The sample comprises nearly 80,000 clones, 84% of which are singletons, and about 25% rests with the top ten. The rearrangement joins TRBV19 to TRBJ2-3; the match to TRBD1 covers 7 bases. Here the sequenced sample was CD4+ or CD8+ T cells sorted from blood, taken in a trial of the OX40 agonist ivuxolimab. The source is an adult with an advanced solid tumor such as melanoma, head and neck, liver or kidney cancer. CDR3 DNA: TGTGCCAGTAGTATTTCTACAGGGGAGTTGAGAAATACGCAGTATTTT. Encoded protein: CASSISTGELRNTQYF.